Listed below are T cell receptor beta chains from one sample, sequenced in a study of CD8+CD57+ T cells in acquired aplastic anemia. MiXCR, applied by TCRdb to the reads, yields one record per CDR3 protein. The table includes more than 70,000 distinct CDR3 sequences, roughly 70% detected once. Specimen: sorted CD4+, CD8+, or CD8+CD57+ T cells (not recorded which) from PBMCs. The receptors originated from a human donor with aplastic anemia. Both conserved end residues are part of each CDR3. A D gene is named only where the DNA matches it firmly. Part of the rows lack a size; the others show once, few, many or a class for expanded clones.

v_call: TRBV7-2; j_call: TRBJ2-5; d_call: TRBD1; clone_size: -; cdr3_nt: TGTGCCAGCAGCCTGGGACAGGGGATGCAAGAGACCCAGTACTTC; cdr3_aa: CASSLGQGMQETQYF
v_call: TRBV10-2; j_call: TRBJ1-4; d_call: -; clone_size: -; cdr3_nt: TGCGCCAGCAGTGAGTCCGGGGGAGGTGAAGAAAAACTGTTTTTT; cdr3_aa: CASSESGGGEEKLFF
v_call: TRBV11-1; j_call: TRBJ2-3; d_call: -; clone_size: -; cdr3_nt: TGTGCCAGCAGCTCACCCTATGGACAGCGCACAGATACGCAGTATTTT; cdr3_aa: CASSSPYGQRTDTQYF
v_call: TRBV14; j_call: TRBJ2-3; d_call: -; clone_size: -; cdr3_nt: TGTGCCAGCAGCAAAACAGTAGGGAGCACAGATACGCAGTATTTT; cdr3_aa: CASSKTVGSTDTQYF
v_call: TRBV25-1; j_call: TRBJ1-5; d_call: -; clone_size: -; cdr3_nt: TGTGCCAGCAGTGAATGGGGTAGCAATCAGCCCCAGCATTTT; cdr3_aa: CASSEWGSNQPQHF
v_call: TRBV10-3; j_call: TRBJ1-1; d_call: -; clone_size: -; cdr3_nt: TGTGCCATCACCGCGAATGGGAACACTGAAGCTTTCTTT; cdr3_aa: CAITANGNTEAFF
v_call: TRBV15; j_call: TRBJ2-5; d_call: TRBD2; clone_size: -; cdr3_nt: TGTGCCACCAGCGTCGGACTAGCGGGAGAGGAGACCCAGTACTTC; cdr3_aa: CATSVGLAGEETQYF
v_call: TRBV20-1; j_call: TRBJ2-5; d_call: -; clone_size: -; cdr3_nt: TGCAGTGCTAGAGGGGGGACGGAACAAGAGACCCAGTACTTC; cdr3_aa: CSARGGTEQETQYF
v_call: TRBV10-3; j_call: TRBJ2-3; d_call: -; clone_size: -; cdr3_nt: TGTGCCATCAGTGAGACTATAGCGGTAAGGACAGATACGCAGTATTTT; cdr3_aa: CAISETIAVRTDTQYF
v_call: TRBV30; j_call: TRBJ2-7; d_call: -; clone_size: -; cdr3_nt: TGTGCCTGGAGTCACTCAGCGGGCCTCTCCTACGAGCAGTACTTC; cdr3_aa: CAWSHSAGLSYEQYF
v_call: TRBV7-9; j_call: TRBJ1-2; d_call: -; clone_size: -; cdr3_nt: TGTGCCAGCAGCTCTGAGCGGCTGAGCTACACCTTC; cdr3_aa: CASSSERLSYTF
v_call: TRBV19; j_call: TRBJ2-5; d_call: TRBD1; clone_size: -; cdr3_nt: TGTGCCAGTAGTAATACGGGACAGCAAGAGACCCAGTACTTC; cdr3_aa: CASSNTGQQETQYF
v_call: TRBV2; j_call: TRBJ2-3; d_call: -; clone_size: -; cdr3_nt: TGTGCCAGCAGTCAAGCTAGACAAGGCACAGATACGCAGTATTTT; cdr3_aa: CASSQARQGTDTQYF
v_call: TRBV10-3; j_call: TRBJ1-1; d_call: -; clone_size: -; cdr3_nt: TGTGCCATCAGTGAACCTACAGGGACGCCTAAAGCTTTCTTT; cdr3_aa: CAISEPTGTPKAFF
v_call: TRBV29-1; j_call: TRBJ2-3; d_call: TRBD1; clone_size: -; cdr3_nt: TGCAGCGCCGTATACGGACAGGGAAGAGCAGATACGCAGTATTTT; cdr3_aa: CSAVYGQGRADTQYF
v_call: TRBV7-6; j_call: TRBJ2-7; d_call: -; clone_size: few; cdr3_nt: TGTGCCAGCAGCTTAGGGGAATACTACGAGCAGTACTTC; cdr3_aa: CASSLGEYYEQYF
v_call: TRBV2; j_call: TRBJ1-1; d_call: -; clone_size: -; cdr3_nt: TGTGCCAGCAGTGAACTCCCGAACACTGAAGCTTTCTTT; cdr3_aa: CASSELPNTEAFF
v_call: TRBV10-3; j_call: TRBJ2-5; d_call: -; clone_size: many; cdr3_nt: TGTGCCATCAGTGAGTCGAGTCAGGCCCAAGAGACCCAGTACTTC; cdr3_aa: CAISESSQAQETQYF
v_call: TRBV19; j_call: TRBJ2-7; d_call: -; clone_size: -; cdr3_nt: TGTGCCAGTAGCACCGGCAGCGGGCGCTACTACGAGCAGTACTTC; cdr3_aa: CASSTGSGRYYEQYF
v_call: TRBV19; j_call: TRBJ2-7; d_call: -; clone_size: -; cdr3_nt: TGTGCCAGTAGTATCGGACTGACCTACGAGCAGTACTTC; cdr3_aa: CASSIGLTYEQYF
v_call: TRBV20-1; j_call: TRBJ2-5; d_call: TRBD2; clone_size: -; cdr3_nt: TGCAGTGCTAGAGCTGAGGCGGTAGCGGGGGCGCGGCGAGAGACCCAGTACTTC; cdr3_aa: CSARAEAVAGARRETQYF
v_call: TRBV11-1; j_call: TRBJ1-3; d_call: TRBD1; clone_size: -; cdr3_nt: TGTGCCAGCAGCGAAGCAGGGGGATTCTCTGGAAACACCATATATTTT; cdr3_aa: CASSEAGGFSGNTIYF
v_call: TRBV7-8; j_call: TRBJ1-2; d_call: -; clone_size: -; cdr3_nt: TGTGCCAGCAGCTTAGCGGGGACTGGCTACACCTTC; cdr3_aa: CASSLAGTGYTF
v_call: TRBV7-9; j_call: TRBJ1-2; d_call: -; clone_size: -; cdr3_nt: TGTGCCAGCAGCTCAGGACCGGCGGGACGTGGCTACACCTTC; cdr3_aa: CASSSGPAGRGYTF
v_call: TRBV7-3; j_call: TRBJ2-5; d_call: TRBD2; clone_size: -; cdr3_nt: TGTGCCAGCTCGGGACTAGCCGGAGAGACCCAGTACTTC; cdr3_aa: CASSGLAGETQYF
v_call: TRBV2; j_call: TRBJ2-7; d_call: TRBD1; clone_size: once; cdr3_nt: TGTGCCAGCAGGGGCCCCGGGACAGGCTACGAGCAGTACTTC; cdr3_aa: CASRGPGTGYEQYF
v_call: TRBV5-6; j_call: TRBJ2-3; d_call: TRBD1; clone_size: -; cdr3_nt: TGTGCCAGCAGCTTAGGGGACAGGGGCACAGATACGCAGTATTTT; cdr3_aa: CASSLGDRGTDTQYF
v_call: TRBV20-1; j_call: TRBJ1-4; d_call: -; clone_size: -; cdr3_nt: TGCAGTGCTAGAGATCTGGGAGAAAAACTGTTTTTT; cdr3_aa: CSARDLGEKLFF
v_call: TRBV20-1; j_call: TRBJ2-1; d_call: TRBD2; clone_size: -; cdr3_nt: TGCAGTGCCCGCACTAGCGGGAGGGCCCAATTC; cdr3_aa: CSARTSGRAQF